This is a list of T cell receptor beta chains from one sample in a study of shared clonotypes between healthy human individuals. TCRdb keeps only in-frame clones here, not all; method: immunoSEQ multiplex PCR. The sample contains under 600,000 clones, around 79% of which appear only once. What was sequenced was PBMCs. The receptors shown here come from a woman in her thirties or forties in good health. Some clones in this sample may be carry-over from other donors' samples. CDR3s include the opening cysteine and the closing phenylalanine or tryptophan. Each record gives: V gene, D gene, CDR3 length, clone size, J gene, CDR3 protein, CDR3 DNA. The D gene is left open where the match is weak. Where a row states a size, it is once, few, many or the class of an expanded clone; other rows omit it.

v_gene: TRBV5-1; d_gene: -; len: 16; abundance: -; j_gene: TRBJ2-2; CDR3aa: CASSFIGRANTGELFF; CDR3nt: TGCGCCAGCAGCTTTATTGGCAGGGCGAACACCGGGGAGCTGTTTTTT
v_gene: TRBV29-1; d_gene: TRBD1; len: 12; abundance: -; j_gene: TRBJ2-3; CDR3aa: CSTRQGTDTQYF; CDR3nt: TGCAGCACAAGACAGGGGACAGATACGCAGTATTTT
v_gene: TRBV10-3; d_gene: -; len: 14; abundance: once; j_gene: TRBJ2-7; CDR3aa: CAISGGRGGYEQYF; CDR3nt: TGTGCCATCAGTGGGGGCAGGGGAGGTTACGAGCAGTACTTC
v_gene: TRBV4-2; d_gene: TRBD2; len: 16; abundance: -; j_gene: TRBJ2-3; CDR3aa: CASSQASGSGTDTQYF; CDR3nt: TGTGCCAGCAGCCAAGCTAGCGGGAGTGGGACAGATACGCAGTATTTT
v_gene: TRBV5-8; d_gene: -; len: 13; abundance: many; j_gene: TRBJ2-7; CDR3aa: CASSLRGSYEQYF; CDR3nt: TGTGCCAGCAGCTTGCGGGGGTCCTACGAGCAGTACTTC
v_gene: TRBV9; d_gene: TRBD1; len: 15; abundance: few; j_gene: TRBJ1-2; CDR3aa: CASSVVGQGAQGYTF; CDR3nt: TGTGCCAGCAGCGTAGTTGGACAGGGGGCGCAGGGCTACACCTTC
v_gene: TRBV19; d_gene: -; len: 14; abundance: -; j_gene: TRBJ2-2; CDR3aa: CASSPNINTGELFF; CDR3nt: TGTGCCAGTAGTCCAAACATTAACACCGGGGAGCTGTTTTTT
v_gene: TRBV7-2; d_gene: -; len: 12; abundance: -; j_gene: TRBJ2-1; CDR3aa: CASSLMRNEQFF; CDR3nt: TGTGCCAGCAGCTTAATGCGAAATGAGCAGTTCTTC
v_gene: TRBV6-1; d_gene: -; len: 12; abundance: -; j_gene: TRBJ1-4; CDR3aa: CASTLGNEKLFF; CDR3nt: TGTGCCAGCACCTTGGGGAATGAAAAACTGTTTTTT
v_gene: TRBV9; d_gene: -; len: 16; abundance: -; j_gene: TRBJ2-2; CDR3aa: CASSVPLAGGGGELFF; CDR3nt: TGTGCCAGCAGCGTTCCCCTAGCTGGCGGAGGCGGGGAGCTGTTTTTT
v_gene: TRBV7-3; d_gene: -; len: 13; abundance: -; j_gene: TRBJ1-1; CDR3aa: CASSAAKNTEAFF; CDR3nt: TGTGCCAGCAGCGCCGCGAAGAACACTGAAGCTTTCTTT
v_gene: TRBV10-1; d_gene: -; len: 16; abundance: -; j_gene: TRBJ1-5; CDR3aa: CASSVGSPEGNQPQHF; CDR3nt: TGCGCCAGCAGTGTTGGCAGCCCTGAAGGCAATCAGCCCCAGCATTTT
v_gene: TRBV21-1; d_gene: -; len: 14; abundance: -; j_gene: TRBJ1-2; CDR3aa: CASPGGTTNYGYTF; CDR3nt: TGTGCCAGCCCCGGCGGGACTACTAACTATGGCTACACCTTC
v_gene: TRBV5-1; d_gene: TRBD2; len: 14; abundance: -; j_gene: TRBJ2-3; CDR3aa: CASSPGLNTDTQYF; CDR3nt: TGCGCCAGCAGCCCGGGACTAAACACAGATACGCAGTATTTT
v_gene: TRBV28; d_gene: TRBD1; len: 13; abundance: few; j_gene: TRBJ2-2; CDR3aa: CASHRGDTGELFF; CDR3nt: TGTGCCAGCCACAGGGGGGACACCGGGGAGCTGTTTTTT
v_gene: TRBV10-3; d_gene: -; len: 13; abundance: few; j_gene: TRBJ2-1; CDR3aa: CAISGGTDNEQFF; CDR3nt: TGTGCCATCAGTGGCGGGACTGACAATGAGCAGTTCTTC
v_gene: TRBV2; d_gene: -; len: 12; abundance: -; j_gene: TRBJ2-2; CDR3aa: CASRVLIGELFF; CDR3nt: TGTGCCAGCAGGGTACTCATTGGGGAGCTGTTTTTT
v_gene: TRBV27; d_gene: TRBD2; len: 18; abundance: -; j_gene: TRBJ2-1; CDR3aa: CASSSRTSGLSSYNEQFF; CDR3nt: TGTGCCAGCAGTTCTAGGACTAGCGGCTTAAGCTCCTACAATGAGCAGTTCTTC
v_gene: TRBV19; d_gene: TRBD2; len: 18; abundance: -; j_gene: TRBJ2-2; CDR3aa: CASSIRGLAGAGTGELFF; CDR3nt: TGTGCCAGTAGTATCCGGGGACTAGCGGGAGCCGGCACCGGGGAGCTGTTTTTT
v_gene: TRBV15; d_gene: TRBD2; len: 14; abundance: -; j_gene: TRBJ2-1; CDR3aa: CATRGGSSHNEQFF; CDR3nt: TGTGCCACCAGGGGCGGGAGTTCCCACAATGAGCAGTTCTTC
v_gene: TRBV23-1; d_gene: -; len: 19; abundance: -; j_gene: TRBJ2-1; CDR3aa: CASSQSLGRLANSYNEQFF; CDR3nt: TGCGCCAGCAGTCAATCATTAGGGCGGCTAGCGAACTCCTACAATGAGCAGTTCTTC